This T cell receptor (beta chain) emerged from a study of T cell changes during pregnancy in multiple sclerosis. The method was immunoSEQ multiplex PCR; TCRdb's version includes in-frame clones alone and lacks a portion of them. The table has some 37,000 clones, 85% to 95% seen once; the top ten hold under 0.45%. CDR1 and CDR2 from the germline V gene are GTSNPN and SVGIG (reference sequence). This CDR3 has 13 residues. With 5 bases removed from V and 4 bases from J, the gap between germline ends came to 14 bases. This receptor was obtained from a female donor in good health, enrolled as a control in a pregnancy study. The rearrangement uses TRBV30 and TRBJ1-1, with a tentative D call TRBD1 (5 bases). The sequenced sample was CD4+ T cells from peripheral blood mononuclear cells, obtained after pregnancy. CDR3 loop: CAWDPQGGTEAFF. CDR3 coding DNA: TGTGCCTGGGACCCCCAGGGCGGCACTGAAGCTTTCTTT.